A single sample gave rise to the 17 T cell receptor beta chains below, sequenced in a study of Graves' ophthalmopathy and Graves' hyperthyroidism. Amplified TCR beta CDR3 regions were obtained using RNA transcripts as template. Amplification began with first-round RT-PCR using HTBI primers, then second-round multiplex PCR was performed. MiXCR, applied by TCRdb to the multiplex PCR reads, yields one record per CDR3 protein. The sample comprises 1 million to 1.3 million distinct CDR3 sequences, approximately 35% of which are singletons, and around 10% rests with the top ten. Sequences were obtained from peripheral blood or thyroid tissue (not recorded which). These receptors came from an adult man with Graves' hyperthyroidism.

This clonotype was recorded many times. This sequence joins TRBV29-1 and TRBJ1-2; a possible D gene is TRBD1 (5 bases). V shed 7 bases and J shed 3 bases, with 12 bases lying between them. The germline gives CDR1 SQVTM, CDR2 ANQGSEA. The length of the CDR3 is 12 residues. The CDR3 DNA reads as TGCAGCGCAAGAGGGGAAGACTATGGCTACACCTTC. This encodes CSARGEDYGYTF.

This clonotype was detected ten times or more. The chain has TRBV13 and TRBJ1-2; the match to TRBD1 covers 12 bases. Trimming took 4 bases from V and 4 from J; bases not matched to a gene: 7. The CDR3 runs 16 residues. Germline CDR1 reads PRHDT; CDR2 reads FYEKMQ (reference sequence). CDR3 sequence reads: CASSSRDRGPFYGYTF. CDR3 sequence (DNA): TGTGCCAGCAGCTCCAGGGACAGGGGGCCCTTCTATGGCTACACCTTC.

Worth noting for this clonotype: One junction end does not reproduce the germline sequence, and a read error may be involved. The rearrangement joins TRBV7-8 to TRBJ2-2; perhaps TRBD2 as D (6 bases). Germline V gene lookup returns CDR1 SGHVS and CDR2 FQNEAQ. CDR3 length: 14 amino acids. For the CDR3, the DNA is TGTGCCAGCAGCCTCCGTGGGAACACCGGGGGGCTGTTTTTT. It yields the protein CASSLRGNTGGLFF.

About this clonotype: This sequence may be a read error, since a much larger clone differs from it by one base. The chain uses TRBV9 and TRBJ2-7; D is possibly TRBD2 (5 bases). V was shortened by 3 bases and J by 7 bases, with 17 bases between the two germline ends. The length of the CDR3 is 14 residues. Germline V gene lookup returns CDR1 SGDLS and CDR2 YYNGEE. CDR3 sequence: CASSAGGRGQEQYF. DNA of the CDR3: TGTGCCAGCAGCGCAGGAGGAAGAGGTCAGGAGCAGTACTTC.

In nucleotides, the CDR3 is TGCAGCGTTGAGGAGAGCGGAAAGGGCCTCGGGGGGCAGTACTTC. Its translation: CSVEESGKGLGGQYF. J is TRBJ2-7 and V is TRBV29-1; a possible D gene is TRBD2 (6 bases). This CDR3 comprises 15 residues. Trimming took 3 bases from V and 9 from J, leaving 24 bases between them. The germline CDR1 and CDR2 sequences are SQVTM and ANQGSEA.

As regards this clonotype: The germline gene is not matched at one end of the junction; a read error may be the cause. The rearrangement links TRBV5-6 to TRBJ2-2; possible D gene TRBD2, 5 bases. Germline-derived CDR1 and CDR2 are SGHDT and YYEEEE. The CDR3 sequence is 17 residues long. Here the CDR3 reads CASSLHLPTLPTGEPFF. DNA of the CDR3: TGTGCCAGCAGCTTGCATCTACCTACTTTACCCACCGGGGAGCCGTTTTTT.

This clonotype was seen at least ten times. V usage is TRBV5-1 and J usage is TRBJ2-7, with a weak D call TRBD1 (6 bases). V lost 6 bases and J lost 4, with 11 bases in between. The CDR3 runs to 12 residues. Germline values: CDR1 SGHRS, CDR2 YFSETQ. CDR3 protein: CASTGDRYEQYF. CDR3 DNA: TGCGCCAGCACAGGGGATCGGTACGAGCAGTACTTC.

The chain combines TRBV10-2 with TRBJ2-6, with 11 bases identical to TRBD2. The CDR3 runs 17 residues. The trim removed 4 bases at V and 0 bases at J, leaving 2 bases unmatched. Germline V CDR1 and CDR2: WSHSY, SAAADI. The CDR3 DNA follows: TGCGCCAGCAGTGCCGGACTAGCGGGCTCTGGGGCCAACGTCCTGACTTTC. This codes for CASSAGLAGSGANVLTF.

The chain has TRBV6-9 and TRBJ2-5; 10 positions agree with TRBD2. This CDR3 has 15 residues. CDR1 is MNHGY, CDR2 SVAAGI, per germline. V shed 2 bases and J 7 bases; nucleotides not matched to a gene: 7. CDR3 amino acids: CASSYGLAEAGTQYF. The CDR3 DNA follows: TGTGCCAGCAGTTATGGACTAGCGGAAGCTGGGACCCAGTACTTC.

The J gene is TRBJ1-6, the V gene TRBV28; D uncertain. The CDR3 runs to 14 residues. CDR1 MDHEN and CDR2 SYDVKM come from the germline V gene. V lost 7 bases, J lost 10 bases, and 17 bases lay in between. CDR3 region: CASTQEAERSPLHF. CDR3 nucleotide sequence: TGTGCCAGCACGCAAGAAGCAGAGCGGTCACCCCTCCACTTT.

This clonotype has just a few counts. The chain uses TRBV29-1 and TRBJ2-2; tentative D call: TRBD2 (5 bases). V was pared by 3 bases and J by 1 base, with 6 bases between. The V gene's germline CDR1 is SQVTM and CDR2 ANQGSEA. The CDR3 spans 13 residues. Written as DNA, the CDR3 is TGCAGCGTTGACGGGAAGAACACCGGGGAGCTGTTTTTT. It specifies CSVDGKNTGELFF.

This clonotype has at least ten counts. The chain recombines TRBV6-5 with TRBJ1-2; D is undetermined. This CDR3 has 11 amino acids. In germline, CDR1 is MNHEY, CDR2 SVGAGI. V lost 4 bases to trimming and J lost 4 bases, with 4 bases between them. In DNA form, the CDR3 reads TGTGCCAGCAGTTTCGTCTATGGCTACACCTTC. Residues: CASSFVYGYTF.

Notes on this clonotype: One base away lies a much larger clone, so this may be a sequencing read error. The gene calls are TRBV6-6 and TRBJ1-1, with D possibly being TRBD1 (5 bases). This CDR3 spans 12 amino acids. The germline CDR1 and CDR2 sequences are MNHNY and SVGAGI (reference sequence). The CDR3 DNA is TGTGCCAGCAGTTACGGGACCACTGAAGCTGTCTTT. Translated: CASSYGTTEAVF.

Here the CDR3 DNA reads TGTGCCAGCAGTTTAGTCAGGGGGCTGGAGACCCAGTACTTC. Protein product: CASSLVRGLETQYF. The chain has TRBV12-3 or TRBV12-4 and TRBJ2-5; 8 bases line up with TRBD1. V shed 1 base and J 5 bases; nucleotides not matched to a gene: 3. The CDR3 is 14 amino acids.

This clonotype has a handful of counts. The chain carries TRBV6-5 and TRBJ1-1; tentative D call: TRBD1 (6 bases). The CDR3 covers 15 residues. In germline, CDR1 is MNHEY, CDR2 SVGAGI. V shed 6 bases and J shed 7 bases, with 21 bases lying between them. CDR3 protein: CASRHGQTAWDEAFF. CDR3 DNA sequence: TGTGCCAGCAGACATGGACAGACCGCCTGGGATGAAGCTTTCTTT.

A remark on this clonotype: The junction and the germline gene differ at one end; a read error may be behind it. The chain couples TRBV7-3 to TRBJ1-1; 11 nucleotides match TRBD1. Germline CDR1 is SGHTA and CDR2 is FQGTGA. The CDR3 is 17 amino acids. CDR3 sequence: CASSGTGGLPSYTEAFF. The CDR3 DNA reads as TGTGCCAGCAGCGGGACAGGGGGGCTGCCCTCGTACACTGAAGCCTTCTTT.

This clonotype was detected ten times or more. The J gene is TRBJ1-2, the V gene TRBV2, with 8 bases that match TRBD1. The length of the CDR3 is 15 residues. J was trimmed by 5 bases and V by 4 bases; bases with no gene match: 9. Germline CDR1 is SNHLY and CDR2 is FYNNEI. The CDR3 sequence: CASSGDAGGYYGYTF. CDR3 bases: TGTGCCAGCAGTGGGGACGCAGGGGGCTATTATGGCTACACCTTC.